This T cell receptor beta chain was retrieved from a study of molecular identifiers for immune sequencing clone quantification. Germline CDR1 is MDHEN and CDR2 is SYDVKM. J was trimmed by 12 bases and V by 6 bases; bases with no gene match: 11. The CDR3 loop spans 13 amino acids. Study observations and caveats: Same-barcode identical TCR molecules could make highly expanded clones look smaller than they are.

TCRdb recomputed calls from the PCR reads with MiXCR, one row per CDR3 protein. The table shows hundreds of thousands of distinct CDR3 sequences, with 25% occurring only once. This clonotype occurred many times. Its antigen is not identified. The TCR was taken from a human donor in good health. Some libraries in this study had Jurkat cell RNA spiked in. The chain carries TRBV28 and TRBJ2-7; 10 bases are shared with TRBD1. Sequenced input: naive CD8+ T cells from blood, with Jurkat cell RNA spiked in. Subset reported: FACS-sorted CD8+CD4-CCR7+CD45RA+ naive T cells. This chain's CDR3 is CASSPHGTGVWYF. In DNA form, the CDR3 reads TGTGCCAGCAGCCCTCATGGGACAGGGGTATGGTACTTC.